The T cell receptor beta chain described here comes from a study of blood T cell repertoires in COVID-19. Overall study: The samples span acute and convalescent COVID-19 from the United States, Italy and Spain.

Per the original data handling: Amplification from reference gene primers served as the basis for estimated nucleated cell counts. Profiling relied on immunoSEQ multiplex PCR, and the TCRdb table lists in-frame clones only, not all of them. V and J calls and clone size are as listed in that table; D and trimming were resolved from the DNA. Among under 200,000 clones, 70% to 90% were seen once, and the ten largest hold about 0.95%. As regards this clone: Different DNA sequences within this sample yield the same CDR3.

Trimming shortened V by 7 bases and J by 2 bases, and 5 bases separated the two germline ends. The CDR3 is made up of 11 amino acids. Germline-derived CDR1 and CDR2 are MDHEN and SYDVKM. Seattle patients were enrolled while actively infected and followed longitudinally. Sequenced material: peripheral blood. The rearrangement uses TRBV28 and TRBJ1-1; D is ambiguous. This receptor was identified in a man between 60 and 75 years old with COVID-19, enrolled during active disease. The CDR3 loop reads CASTLNTEAFF. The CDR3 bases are TGTGCCAGCACCCTTAACACTGAAGCTTTCTTT.